This T cell receptor (beta chain) was obtained from a study of T cells in Graves' hyperthyroidism and ophthalmopathy. Regions amplified from RNA transcripts were the TCR beta CDR3 regions. The primer set for the first-round RT-PCR of the TCR CDR3 was HTBI. From the multiplex PCR reads, TCRdb called clonotypes with MiXCR, one entry per CDR3 protein. In the table there are some 320,000 distinct CDR3 sequences, roughly 13% of which are singletons. Exclusion of a patient resulted from uncontrolled infection, other autoimmune disease, pregnancy or lactation. Germline V CDR1 and CDR2: DFQATT, SNEGSKA (reference sequence). The CDR3 contains 16 residues. Trimming at V came to 0 bases and at J to 1 base, leaving 6 bases not matched to a gene.

The sequence was obtained from a woman aged 40 to 50 with Graves' ophthalmopathy. V is TRBV20-1 and J is TRBJ2-7; 10 bases line up with TRBD2. Material for sequencing was blood. CDR3 loop: CSARDPGTSASYEQYF. The CDR3, as DNA: TGCAGTGCTAGAGACCCCGGGACTAGCGCGTCCTACGAGCAGTACTTC.